This T cell receptor beta chain came from a study of regulatory T cells in long-lasting Graves disease. Trimming removed 4 bases from V and 2 bases from J; junction bases left unmatched: 7. Germline V gene data show CDR1 as SQVTM and CDR2 as ANQGSEA. This CDR3 is 14 amino acids long. The table lists this clonotype with a few counts. Its antigen is still unknown. Assembly of TCR beta libraries relied on iRepertoire HTBI primers together with Arm-PCR of CDR3 regions. TCRdb reanalysed the multiplex PCR reads using MiXCR and keeps one entry per CDR3 protein. The sample lists 350,000 to 500,000 distinct CDR3 sequences; around 13% were seen once. General study points: A greater number of public clonotypes (2,741) was shared by persistent patients than by new patients (about 960).

Time point defined: newly diagnosed GD, antithyroid drugs for less than 3 months. Extracted PBMC RNA gave rise to the TCR library. The same sample was also studied in work on T cells in Graves' hyperthyroidism and ophthalmopathy. That source notes: The definition of stable Graves' hyperthyroidism was no ophthalmopathy progression within 18 months. Diagnosis of hyperthyroidism was new in patients aged 18 to 65, and its duration was under 2 months. The HTBI primer set was used in a first-round RT-PCR of the TCR CDR3.

The sequence came from a woman between 45 and 65 years old with Graves disease. The source was peripheral blood mononuclear cells (PBMCs), collected at new diagnosis, from a patient treated with antithyroid drugs. The chain couples TRBV29-1 to TRBJ2-7; 8 nucleotides agree with TRBD1. The CDR3 sequence: CSVGQGRPPYEQYF. The DNA for the CDR3 is TGCAGCGTTGGACAGGGGCGCCCCCCCTACGAGCAGTACTTC.